This entry concerns a single T cell receptor beta chain. This record comes from a study of CD8+ T cells in alopecia areata. Samples from alopecia areata patients were lesional scalp punch biopsies and peripheral blood. The length of the CDR3 is 14 residues. Looked up from germline, CDR1 is SGHAT and CDR2 is FQNNGV. The V end lost 5 bases, the J end lost 7 bases, and 17 bases lay between the germline ends. Extracted RNA was reverse transcribed, and the resulting cDNA served as sequencing template. The protocol was immunoSEQ multiplex PCR, while the TCRdb copy is restricted to in-frame clones and leaves out a portion. The data hold approximately 180,000 clones, with around 50% observed a single time.

J is TRBJ1-1 and V is TRBV11-2, with D possibly matching TRBD1 (5 bases). The sample was CD4+ T cells sorted from blood, taken at week 0. This receptor was identified in a human donor with alopecia areata. In DNA form, the CDR3 reads TGTGCCAGCAGCCTACTCGGGACTAGTGGTGAAGCTTTCTTT. Its protein product is CASSLLGTSGEAFF. Drawing the rest from reference TRBV11-2 and TRBJ1-1, the complete variable domain is EAGVAQSPRYKIIEKRQSVAFWCNPISGHATLYWYQQILGQGPKLLIQFQNNGVVDDSQLPKDRFSAERLKGVDSTLKIQPAKLEDSAVYLCASSLLGTSGEAFFGQGTRLTVV.